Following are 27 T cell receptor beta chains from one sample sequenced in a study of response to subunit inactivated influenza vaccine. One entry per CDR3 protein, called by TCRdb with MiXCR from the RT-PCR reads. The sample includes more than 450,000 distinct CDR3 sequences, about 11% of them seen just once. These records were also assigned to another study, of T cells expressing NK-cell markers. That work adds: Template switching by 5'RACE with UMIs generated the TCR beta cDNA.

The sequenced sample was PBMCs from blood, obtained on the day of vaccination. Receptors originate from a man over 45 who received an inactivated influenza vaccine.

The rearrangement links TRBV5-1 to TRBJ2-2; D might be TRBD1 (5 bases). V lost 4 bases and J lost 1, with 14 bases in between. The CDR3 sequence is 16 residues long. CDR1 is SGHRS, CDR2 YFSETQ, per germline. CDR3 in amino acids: CASSGIRQGNTGELFF. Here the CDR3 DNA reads TGCGCCAGCAGCGGAATACGGCAGGGGAACACCGGGGAGCTGTTTTTT.

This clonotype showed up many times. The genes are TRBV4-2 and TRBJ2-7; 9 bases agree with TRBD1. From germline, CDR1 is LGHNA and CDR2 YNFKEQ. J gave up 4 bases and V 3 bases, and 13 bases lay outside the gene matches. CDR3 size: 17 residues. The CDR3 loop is CASSQNRLGQGMYEQYF. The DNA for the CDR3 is TGTGCCAGCAGCCAGAACCGGTTGGGACAGGGTATGTACGAGCAGTACTTC.

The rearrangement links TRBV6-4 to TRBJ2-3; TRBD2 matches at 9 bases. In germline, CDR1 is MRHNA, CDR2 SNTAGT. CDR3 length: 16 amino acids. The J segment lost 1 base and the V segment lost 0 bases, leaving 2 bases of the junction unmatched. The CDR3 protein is CASSDSAGGGTDTQYF. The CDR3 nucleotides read TGTGCCAGCAGTGACTCTGCGGGGGGGGGCACAGATACGCAGTATTTT.

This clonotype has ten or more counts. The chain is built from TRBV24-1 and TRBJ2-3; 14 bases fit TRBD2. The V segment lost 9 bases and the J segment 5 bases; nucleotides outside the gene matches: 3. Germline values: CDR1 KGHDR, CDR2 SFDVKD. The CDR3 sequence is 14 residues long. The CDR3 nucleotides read TGTGCCACCTCGACTAGCGGGGGGGGAGATACGCAGTATTTT. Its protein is CATSTSGGGDTQYF.

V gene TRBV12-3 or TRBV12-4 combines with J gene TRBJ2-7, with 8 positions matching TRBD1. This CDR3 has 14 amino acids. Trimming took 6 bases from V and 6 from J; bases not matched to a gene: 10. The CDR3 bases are TGTGCCAGCAGCAAAGGACAGGGTTTTTTCGAGCAGTACTTC. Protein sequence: CASSKGQGFFEQYF.

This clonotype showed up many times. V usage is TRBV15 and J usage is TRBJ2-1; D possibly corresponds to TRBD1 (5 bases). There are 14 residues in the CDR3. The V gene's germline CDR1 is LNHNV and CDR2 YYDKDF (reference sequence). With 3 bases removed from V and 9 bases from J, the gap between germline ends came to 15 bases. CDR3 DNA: TGTGCCACCAGCAGCAGGGTTGGAGCGAGTGAGCAGTTCTTC. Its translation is CATSSRVGASEQFF. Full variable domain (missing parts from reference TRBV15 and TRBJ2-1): DAMVIQNPRYQVTQFGKPVTLSCSQTLNHNVMYWYQQKSSQAPKLLFHYYDKDFNNEADTPDNFQSRRPNTSFCFLDIRSPGLGDTAMYLCATSSRVGASEQFFGPGTRLTVL.

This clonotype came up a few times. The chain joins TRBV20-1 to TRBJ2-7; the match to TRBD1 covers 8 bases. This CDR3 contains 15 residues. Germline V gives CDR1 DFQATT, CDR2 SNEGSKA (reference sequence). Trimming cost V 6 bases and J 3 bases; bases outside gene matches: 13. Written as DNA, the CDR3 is TGCAGTGCAAATACAGGGGGAACGTGGAGCTACGAGCAGTACTTC. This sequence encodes CSANTGGTWSYEQYF.

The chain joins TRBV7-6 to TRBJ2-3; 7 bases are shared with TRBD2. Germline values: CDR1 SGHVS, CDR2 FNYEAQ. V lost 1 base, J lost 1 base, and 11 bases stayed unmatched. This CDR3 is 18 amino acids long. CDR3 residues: CASSLGPPRTSGTDTQYF. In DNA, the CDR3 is TGTGCCAGCAGCTTAGGTCCGCCGCGGACTAGTGGCACAGATACGCAGTATTTT.

The chain's CDR3 is CASSLGGGGYEQYF. CDR3 DNA sequence: TGTGCCAGCAGCTTGGGGGGAGGTGGGTACGAGCAGTACTTC. The rearrangement uses TRBV12-3 or TRBV12-4 and TRBJ2-7; TRBD2 might be the D (6 bases). The V and J ends lost 6 bases and 4 bases respectively, with 16 bases between them. The CDR3 has 14 amino acids.

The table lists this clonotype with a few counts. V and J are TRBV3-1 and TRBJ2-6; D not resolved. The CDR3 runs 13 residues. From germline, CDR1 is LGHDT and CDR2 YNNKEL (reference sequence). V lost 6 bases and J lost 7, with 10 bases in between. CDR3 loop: CASSHGPANVLTF. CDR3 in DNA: TGTGCCAGCAGTCACGGACCCGCCAACGTCCTGACTTTC.

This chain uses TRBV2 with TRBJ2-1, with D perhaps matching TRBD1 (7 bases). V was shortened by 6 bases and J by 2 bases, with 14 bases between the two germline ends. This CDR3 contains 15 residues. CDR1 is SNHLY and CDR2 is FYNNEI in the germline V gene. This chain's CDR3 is CASRARGVPYNEQFF. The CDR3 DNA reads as TGTGCCAGCAGGGCCAGGGGGGTCCCCTACAATGAGCAGTTCTTC.

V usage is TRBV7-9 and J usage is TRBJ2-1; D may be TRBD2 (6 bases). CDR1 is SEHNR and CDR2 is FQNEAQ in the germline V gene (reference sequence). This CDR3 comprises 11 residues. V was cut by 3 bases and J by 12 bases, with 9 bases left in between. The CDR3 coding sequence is TGTGCCAGCAGCTTTGGGACTGCGCAGTTCTTC. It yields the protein CASSFGTAQFF.

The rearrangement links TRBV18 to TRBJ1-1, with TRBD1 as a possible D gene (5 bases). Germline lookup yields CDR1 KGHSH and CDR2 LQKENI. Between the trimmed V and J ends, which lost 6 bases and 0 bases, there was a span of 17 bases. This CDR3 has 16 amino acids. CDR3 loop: CASSWGEISLNTEAFF. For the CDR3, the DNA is TGTGCCAGCTCGTGGGGGGAGATAAGCCTGAACACTGAAGCTTTCTTT.

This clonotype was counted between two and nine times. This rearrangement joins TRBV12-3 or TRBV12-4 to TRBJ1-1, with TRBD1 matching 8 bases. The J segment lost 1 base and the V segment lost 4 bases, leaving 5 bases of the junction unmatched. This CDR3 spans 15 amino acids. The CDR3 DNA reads TGTGCCAGCAGTTCGGCGGGACAGGCGAACACTGAAGCTTTCTTT. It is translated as CASSSAGQANTEAFF.

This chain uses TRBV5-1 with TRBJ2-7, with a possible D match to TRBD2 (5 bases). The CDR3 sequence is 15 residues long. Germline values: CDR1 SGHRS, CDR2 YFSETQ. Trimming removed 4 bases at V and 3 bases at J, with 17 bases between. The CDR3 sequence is CASSLDSASYYEQYF. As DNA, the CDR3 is TGCGCCAGCAGCCTGGACTCTGCCTCCTACTACGAGCAGTACTTC.

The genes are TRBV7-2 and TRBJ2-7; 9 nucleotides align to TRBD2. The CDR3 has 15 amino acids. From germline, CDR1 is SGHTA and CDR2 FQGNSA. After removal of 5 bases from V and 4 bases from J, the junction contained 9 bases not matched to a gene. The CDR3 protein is CASSKSGRNYYEQYF. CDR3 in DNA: TGTGCCAGCAGCAAAAGCGGGAGGAACTATTACGAGCAGTACTTC.

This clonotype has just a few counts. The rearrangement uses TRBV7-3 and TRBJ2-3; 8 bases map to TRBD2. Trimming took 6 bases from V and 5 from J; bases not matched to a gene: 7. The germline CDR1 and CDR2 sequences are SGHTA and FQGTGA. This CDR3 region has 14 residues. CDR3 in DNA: TGTGCCAGCAGTTACAGCGGGAGCCAAGATACGCAGTATTTT. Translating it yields CASSYSGSQDTQYF.

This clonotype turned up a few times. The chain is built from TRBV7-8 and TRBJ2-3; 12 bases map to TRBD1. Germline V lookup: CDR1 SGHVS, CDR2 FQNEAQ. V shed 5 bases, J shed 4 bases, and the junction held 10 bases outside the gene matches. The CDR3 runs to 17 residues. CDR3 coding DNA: TGTGCCAGCAGCCCCGCACCGGGACAGGGGGCCGCAGATACGCAGTATTTT. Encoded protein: CASSPAPGQGAADTQYF.

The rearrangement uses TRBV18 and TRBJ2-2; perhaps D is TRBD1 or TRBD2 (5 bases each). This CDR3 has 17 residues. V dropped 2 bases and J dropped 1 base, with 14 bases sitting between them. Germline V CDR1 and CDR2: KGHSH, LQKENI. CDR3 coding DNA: TGTGCCAGCTCACCAACTAGTATCAGGGAGAACACCGGGGAGCTGTTTTTT. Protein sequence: CASSPTSIRENTGELFF. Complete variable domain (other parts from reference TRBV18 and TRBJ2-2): NAGVMQNPRHLVRRRGQEARLRCSPMKGHSHVYWYRQLPEEGLKFMVYLQKENIIDESGMPKERFSAEFPKEGPSILRIQQVVRGDSAAYFCASSPTSIRENTGELFFGEGSRLTVL.

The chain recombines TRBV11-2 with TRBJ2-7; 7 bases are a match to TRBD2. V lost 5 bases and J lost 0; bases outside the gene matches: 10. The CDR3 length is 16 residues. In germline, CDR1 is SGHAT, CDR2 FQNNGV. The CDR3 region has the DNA TGTGCCAGCAGCCCGCCCCCAGCGGGAAACTCCTACGAGCAGTACTTC. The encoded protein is CASSPPPAGNSYEQYF.

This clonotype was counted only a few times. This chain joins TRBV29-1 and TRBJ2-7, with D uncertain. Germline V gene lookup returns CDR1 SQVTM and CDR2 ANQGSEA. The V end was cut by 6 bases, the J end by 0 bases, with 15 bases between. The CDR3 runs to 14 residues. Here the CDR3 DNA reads TGCAGCGTCCTCCCCGGGCTAAGCTCCTACGAGCAGTACTTC. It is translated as CSVLPGLSSYEQYF.

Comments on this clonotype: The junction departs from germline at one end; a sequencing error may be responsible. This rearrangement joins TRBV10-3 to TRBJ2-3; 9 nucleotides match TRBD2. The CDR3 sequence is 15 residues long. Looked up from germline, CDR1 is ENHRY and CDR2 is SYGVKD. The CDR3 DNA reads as TGTGGCATCAGTGCGGGGGGACTAGCCTTGGATACGCAGTATTTT. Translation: CGISAGGLALDTQYF.

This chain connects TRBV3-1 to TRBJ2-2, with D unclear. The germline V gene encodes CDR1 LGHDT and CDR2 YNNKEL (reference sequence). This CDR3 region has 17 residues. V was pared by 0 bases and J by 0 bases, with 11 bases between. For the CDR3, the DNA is TGTGCCAGCAGCCAAGACTCGACGGTTCCGAACACCGGGGAGCTGTTTTTT. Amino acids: CASSQDSTVPNTGELFF. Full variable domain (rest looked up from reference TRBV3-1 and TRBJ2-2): DTAVSQTPKYLVTQMGNDKSIKCEQNLGHDTMYWYKQDSKKFLKIMFSYNNKELIINETVPNRFSPKSPDKAHLNLHINSLELGDSAVYFCASSQDSTVPNTGELFFGEGSRLTVL.

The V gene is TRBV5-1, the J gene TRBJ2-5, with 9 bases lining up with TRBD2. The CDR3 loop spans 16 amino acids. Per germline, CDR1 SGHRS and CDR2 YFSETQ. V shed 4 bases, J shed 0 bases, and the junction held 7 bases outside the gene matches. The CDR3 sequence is CASSGGLADYQETQYF. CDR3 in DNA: TGCGCCAGCAGCGGGGGACTAGCCGATTACCAAGAGACCCAGTACTTC.

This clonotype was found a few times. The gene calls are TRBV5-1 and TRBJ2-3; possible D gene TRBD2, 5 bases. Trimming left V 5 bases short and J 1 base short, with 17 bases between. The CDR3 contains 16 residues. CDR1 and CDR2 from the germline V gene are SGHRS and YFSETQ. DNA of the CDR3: TGCGCCAGCAGTCGGGATCGGGCCGCAGGCACAGATACGCAGTATTTT. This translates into CASSRDRAAGTDTQYF. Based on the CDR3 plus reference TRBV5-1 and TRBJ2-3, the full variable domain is KAGVTQTPRYLIKTRGQQVTLSCSPISGHRSVSWYQQTPGQGLQFLFEYFSETQRNKGNFPGRFSGRQFSNSRSEMNVSTLELGDSALYLCASSRDRAAGTDTQYFGPGTRLTVL.

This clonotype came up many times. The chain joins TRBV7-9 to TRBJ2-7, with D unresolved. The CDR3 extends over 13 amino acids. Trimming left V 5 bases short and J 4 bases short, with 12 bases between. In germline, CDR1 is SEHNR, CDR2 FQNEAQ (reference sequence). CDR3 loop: CASSPSVSYEQYF. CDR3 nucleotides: TGTGCCAGCAGCCCATCAGTGAGTTACGAGCAGTACTTC. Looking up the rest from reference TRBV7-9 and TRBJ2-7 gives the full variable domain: DTGVSQNPRHKITKRGQNVTFRCDPISEHNRLYWYRQTLGQGPEFLTYFQNEAQLEKSRLLSDRFSAERPKGSFSTLEIQRTEQGDSAMYLCASSPSVSYEQYFGPGTRLTVT.

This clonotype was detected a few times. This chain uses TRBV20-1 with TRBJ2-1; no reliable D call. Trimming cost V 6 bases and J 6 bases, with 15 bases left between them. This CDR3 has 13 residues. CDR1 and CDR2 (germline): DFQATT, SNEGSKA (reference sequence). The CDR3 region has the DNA TGCAGTGCCATACAGCGACGGTTCAATGAGCAGTTCTTC. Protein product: CSAIQRRFNEQFF.